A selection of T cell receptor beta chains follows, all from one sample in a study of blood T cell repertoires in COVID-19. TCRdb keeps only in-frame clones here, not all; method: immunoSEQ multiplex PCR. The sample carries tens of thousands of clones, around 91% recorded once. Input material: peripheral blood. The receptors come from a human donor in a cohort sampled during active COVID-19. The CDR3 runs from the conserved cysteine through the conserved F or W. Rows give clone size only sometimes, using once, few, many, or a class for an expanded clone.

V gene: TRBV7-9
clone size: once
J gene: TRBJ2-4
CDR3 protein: CASSLVGQSVSIVQYF

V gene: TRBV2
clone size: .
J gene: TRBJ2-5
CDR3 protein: CASSDRSQIQYF

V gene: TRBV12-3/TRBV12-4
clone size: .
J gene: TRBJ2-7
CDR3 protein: CASSLGGGYEQYF

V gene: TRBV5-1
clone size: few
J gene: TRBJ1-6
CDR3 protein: CASSFGDTAGSPLHF

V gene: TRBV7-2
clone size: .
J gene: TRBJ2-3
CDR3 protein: CASSLMGPGTSGGTDTQYF

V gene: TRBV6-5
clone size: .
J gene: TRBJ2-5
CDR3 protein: CAIVRPEGEETQYF

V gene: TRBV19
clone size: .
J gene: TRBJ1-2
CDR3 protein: CASSPTDRGQNYGYTF

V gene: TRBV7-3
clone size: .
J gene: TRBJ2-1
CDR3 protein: CASSFVGGGSNEQFF

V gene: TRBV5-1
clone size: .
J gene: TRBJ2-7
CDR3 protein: CASSPAAGGSYEQYF

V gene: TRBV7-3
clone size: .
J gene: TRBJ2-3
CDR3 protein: CASSLHRQGTDTQYF

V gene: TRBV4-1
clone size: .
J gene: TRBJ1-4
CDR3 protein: CASSPRGVGEKLFF

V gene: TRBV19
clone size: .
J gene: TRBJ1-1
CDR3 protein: CASSTQPGTGLNTEAFF

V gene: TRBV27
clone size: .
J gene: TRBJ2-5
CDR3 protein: CASSYAYSGRQTQYF

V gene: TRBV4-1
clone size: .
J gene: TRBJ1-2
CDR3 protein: CASSQGGRGRSNYGYTF

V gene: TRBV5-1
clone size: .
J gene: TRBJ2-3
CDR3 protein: CASSPTSGDFSTDTQYF